The clone carrying this T cell receptor beta chain is categorized as medium-sized (0.01 to 0.1%). The antigen remains unidentified. Reverse transcription of all isolated RNA meant that expressed TCRB transcripts were sequenced. Repertoires were generated with immunoSEQ multiplex PCR, while TCRdb's copy carries only in-frame clones and drops some. The profile shows 95,000 to 110,000 clones, about 26% of them singletons. This sample stems from a study of beta chain features in type 1 diabetes. Study-level information: Investigators examined roughly 99,000,000 sorted cells across all samples.

Whole-study results and caveats: Significant though moderate, a shortening of TCRB CDR3s appeared in all four CD4+ subsets of Type 1 diabetes patients.

The receptor was isolated from a woman aged 18-30 years with type 1 diabetes. Sequencing was carried out using central memory CD4+ T cells from blood.

The CDR3 loop reads CASSLTASGGNEQFF. As DNA, the CDR3 is TGTGCCAGCAGCTTAACGGCTAGCGGAGGAAATGAGCAGTTCTTC. This chain links TRBV7-2 with TRBJ2-1, with 7 positions matching TRBD2. The CDR3 loop spans 15 amino acids. Unmatched junction bases numbered 8, after V lost 2 bases and J lost 7 bases. Germline lookup yields CDR1 SGHTA and CDR2 FQGNSA.